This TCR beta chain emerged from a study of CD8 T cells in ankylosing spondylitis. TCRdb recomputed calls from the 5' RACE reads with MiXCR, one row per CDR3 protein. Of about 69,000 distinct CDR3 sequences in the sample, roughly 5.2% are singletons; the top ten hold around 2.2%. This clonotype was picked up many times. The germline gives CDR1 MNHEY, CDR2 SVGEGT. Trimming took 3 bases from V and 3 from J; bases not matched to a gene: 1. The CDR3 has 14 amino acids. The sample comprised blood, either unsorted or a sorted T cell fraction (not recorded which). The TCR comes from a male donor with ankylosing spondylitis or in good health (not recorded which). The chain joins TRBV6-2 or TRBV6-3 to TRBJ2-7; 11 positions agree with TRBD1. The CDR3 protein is CASSYGTGGYEQYF. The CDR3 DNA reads TGTGCCAGCAGTTATGGGACAGGGGGCTACGAGCAGTACTTC.